These 4 T cell receptor beta chains came from one sample sequenced in a study of tumor-infiltrating lymphocytes in primary liver carcinoma. Bulk tissue was left unsorted, and RNA and DNA were co-extracted from about 21-30 mg of it. Synthesis of TCR beta cDNA was carried out from 500 ng total RNA with a constant-region primer. Employing slightly modified ARM-PCR, three nested multiplex PCR rounds were run, and these gave rise to the TCR beta libraries. The opening two PCR rounds, ten to eleven cycles each, paired TRBV1-TRBV30 forward primers with a C-beta reverse primer. Each CDR3 protein is one row after TCRdb ran MiXCR on the multiplex PCR reads. Among roughly 70,000 distinct CDR3 sequences listed, about three quarters were seen once. Specimen: liver tumor tissue from sampling region 4. Subset given: tumor region T4, right-lateral pole. These receptors came from a middle-aged man with primary liver carcinoma and hepatitis B virus infection.

Comments on this clonotype: A much larger clone lies a single base off, so this may be a read error. Since the CDR3 does not end with the conserved phenylalanine or tryptophan, this likely comes from a read error. The genes are TRBV11-3 and TRBJ2-1; a possible D gene is TRBD2 (6 bases). V was shortened by 6 bases and J by 3 bases, with 9 bases between the two germline ends. CDR1 is SGHNT, CDR2 YENEEA, per germline. This CDR3 has 13 residues. The CDR3 sequence: CASSAGGYNEQFL. Here the CDR3 DNA reads TGTGCCAGCAGTGCCGGGGGCTACAATGAGCAGTTCTTA.

This clonotype was seen repeatedly, ten times or more. V gene TRBV11-2 combines with J gene TRBJ2-3, with 14 nucleotides matching TRBD2. Germline V gene lookup returns CDR1 SGHAT and CDR2 FQNNGV. This CDR3 comprises 16 residues. J gave up 6 bases and V 3 bases, and 5 bases lay outside the gene matches. CDR3 sequence (DNA): TGTGCCAGCAGCTTCCCGGGACTAGCGGGAGTGGATACGCAGTATTTT. This gives the protein CASSFPGLAGVDTQYF. The variable domain in full, with the rest retrieved from reference TRBV11-2 and TRBJ2-3, is EAGVAQSPRYKIIEKRQSVAFWCNPISGHATLYWYQQILGQGPKLLIQFQNNGVVDDSQLPKDRFSAERLKGVDSTLKIQPAKLEDSAVYLCASSFPGLAGVDTQYFGPGTRLTVL.

Worth noting for this clonotype: Sequence at one end of the junction differs from germline and may be a read error. The chain recombines TRBV29-1 with TRBJ1-5, with D perhaps TRBD1 (5 bases). Germline loops: CDR1 SQVTM, CDR2 ANQGSEA. The CDR3 has 13 residues. CDR3 sequence: CGVGGLSNQPQHF. Here the CDR3 DNA reads TGCGGCGTTGGGGGGTTGAGCAATCAGCCCCAGCATTTT.

Of note for this clonotype: It may be a read error: a sequence one base away is much more abundant. The rearrangement links TRBV5-4 to TRBJ2-3, with D possibly being TRBD2 (5 bases). Looked up from germline, CDR1 is SGHNT and CDR2 is YYREEE (reference sequence). Trimming pared 4 bases from V and 1 base from J, leaving 13 bases between. The CDR3 is made up of 15 amino acids. DNA of the CDR3: TGTGCCAGCAGCACTGTGCGGGCCCGCACAGATACGCAGTATTTT. Its protein product is CASSTVRARTDTQYF.